The 6 T cell receptor beta chains listed next were all sequenced from one sample in a study of blood T cell repertoires in COVID-19. Profiled with immunoSEQ multiplex PCR; TCRdb holds only in-frame clones, not every one. The profile shows some 220,000 clones, approximately 78% of them singletons. Source material: peripheral blood. These receptor sequences come from a woman in her 70s with COVID-19, enrolled during active disease.

This clone has just one count. The chain carries TRBV25-1 and TRBJ2-1; 7 nucleotides match TRBD2. V gave up 6 bases and J gave up 4 bases; unmatched junction bases: 6. Germline lookup yields CDR1 MGHDK and CDR2 SYGVNS. The CDR3 covers 14 residues. The CDR3 coding sequence is TGTGCCAGCAGGAACGGACTAGTGTACAATGAGCAGTTCTTC. This translates into CASRNGLVYNEQFF.

The chain has TRBV10-3 and TRBJ1-2, with 7 bases fitting TRBD1. This CDR3 contains 14 residues. Trimming at V came to 2 bases and at J to 8 bases, leaving 8 bases not matched to a gene. CDR1 ENHRY and CDR2 SYGVKD come from the germline V gene. The CDR3 region has the DNA TGTGCCATCAGTGAGACCACAGGGGTTGGGGGCTACACCTTC. Translated, it gives CAISETTGVGGYTF.

The chain couples TRBV3-1 (or the pseudogene TRBV3-2) to TRBJ1-2, with 7 bases matching TRBD1. V lost 4 bases and J lost 4; bases outside the gene matches: 6. CDR1 and CDR2 from the germline V gene are LGHDT and YNNKEL (reference sequence). CDR3 length: 14 amino acids. DNA for the CDR3: TGTGCCAGCAGCCCCAAACAGGGGTCCTATGGCTACACCTTC. Translating it yields CASSPKQGSYGYTF.

The rearrangement links TRBV28 to TRBJ2-1; 8 bases match TRBD2. V gave up 6 bases and J gave up 2 bases; unmatched junction bases: 9. The CDR3 consists of 16 residues. CDR1 and CDR2 (germline): MDHEN, SYDVKM. CDR3 sequence: CASSEQSGSAYNEQFF. The CDR3, as DNA: TGTGCCAGCAGCGAGCAAAGCGGGAGCGCCTACAATGAGCAGTTCTTC.

The chain has TRBV7-2 and TRBJ1-1; 7 positions match TRBD1. V lost 3 bases, J lost 0 bases, and 4 bases stayed unmatched. The CDR3 spans 15 residues. Per the germline V gene, CDR1 is SGHTA and CDR2 is FQGNSA. The CDR3 loop is CASSFNRGLNTEAFF. The CDR3 nucleotides are TGTGCCAGCAGCTTTAACAGGGGACTGAACACTGAAGCTTTCTTT. The full variable domain, its missing parts supplied by reference TRBV7-2 and TRBJ1-1, is GAGVSQSPSNKVTEKGKDVELRCDPISGHTALYWYRQSLGQGLEFLIYFQGNSAPDKSGLPSDRFSAERTGGSVSTLTIQRTQQEDSAVYLCASSFNRGLNTEAFFGQGTRLTVV.

This clone was seen more than once but under ten times. V and J are TRBV14 and TRBJ1-6; D might be TRBD1 (5 bases). Trimming stripped 3 bases from V and 10 bases from J, with 13 bases between. Looked up from germline, CDR1 is SGHDN and CDR2 is FVKESK. The CDR3 loop spans 14 amino acids. The CDR3 nucleotides read TGTGCCAGCAGCCATTCAGGTGGGGGGTCACCCCTCCACTTT. Its translation is CASSHSGGGSPLHF.